This is a list of T cell receptor beta chains from one sample in a study of coeliac disease. TCRdb keeps only in-frame clones here, not all; method: immunoSEQ multiplex PCR. The sample shows a few thousand clones, about three fifths of them seen only once. The sample taken for sequencing was lymphocytes from the gut lamina propria. The receptor source for this set is a woman aged 50 to 65 without celiac disease. The CDR3 runs from the conserved cysteine through the conserved F or W. The order of the fields is D gene, J gene, V gene, clone size, CDR3 protein, CDR3 DNA. A D gene is named only where the DNA matches it firmly. Some rows mark clone size as missing; the rest say once, few, many or name a class of expanded clone.

D gene: TRBD2
J gene: TRBJ2-7
V gene: TRBV6-5
clone size: NA
CDR3 protein: CASRNSGESSYEQYF
CDR3 DNA: TGTGCCAGCCGAAACAGCGGGGAAAGCTCCTACGAGCAGTACTTC

D gene: TRBD2
J gene: TRBJ2-1
V gene: TRBV5-1
clone size: NA
CDR3 protein: CASSSSPGLAGKYNEQFF
CDR3 DNA: TGCGCCAGCAGCAGTAGCCCCGGACTAGCGGGGAAGTACAATGAGCAGTTCTTC

D gene: NA
J gene: TRBJ1-2
V gene: TRBV19
clone size: NA
CDR3 protein: CASSMRQVYGYTF
CDR3 DNA: TGTGCCAGTAGTATGCGACAGGTCTATGGCTACACCTTC

D gene: TRBD2
J gene: TRBJ2-1
V gene: TRBV5-4
clone size: few
CDR3 protein: CASSLTGGSDEQFF
CDR3 DNA: TGTGCCAGCAGCTTGACGGGGGGGAGTGATGAGCAGTTCTTC

D gene: NA
J gene: TRBJ2-5
V gene: TRBV6-1
clone size: NA
CDR3 protein: CASRSWAVETQYF
CDR3 DNA: TGTGCCAGCAGGTCGTGGGCTGTGGAGACCCAGTACTTC

D gene: NA
J gene: TRBJ2-6
V gene: TRBV7-8
clone size: NA
CDR3 protein: CASSSTRVGANVLTF
CDR3 DNA: TGTGCCAGCAGCTCGACCAGGGTCGGGGCCAACGTCCTGACTTTC

D gene: TRBD1
J gene: TRBJ1-2
V gene: TRBV29-1
clone size: NA
CDR3 protein: CSVPGTGLRGYGYTF
CDR3 DNA: TGCAGCGTTCCCGGGACAGGCCTCCGGGGCTATGGCTACACCTTC

D gene: TRBD1
J gene: TRBJ1-5
V gene: TRBV19
clone size: NA
CDR3 protein: CASSIFLNRGRNQPQHF
CDR3 DNA: TGTGCCAGTAGTATCTTTCTGAACAGGGGAAGAAATCAGCCCCAGCATTTT

D gene: NA
J gene: TRBJ1-1
V gene: TRBV4-3
clone size: NA
CDR3 protein: CASSHSYEAFF
CDR3 DNA: TGCGCCAGCAGCCACAGTTATGAAGCTTTCTTT

D gene: NA
J gene: TRBJ2-6
V gene: TRBV5-1
clone size: NA
CDR3 protein: CASRVESVHQSRANVLTF
CDR3 DNA: TGCGCCAGCAGGGTCGAATCGGTTCACCAAAGTCGGGCCAACGTCCTGACTTTC

D gene: NA
J gene: TRBJ2-1
V gene: TRBV6-1
clone size: medium-sized
CDR3 protein: CASREGIGGADEQFF
CDR3 DNA: TGTGCCAGCAGGGAGGGGATTGGGGGGGCCGATGAGCAGTTCTTC

D gene: NA
J gene: TRBJ1-6
V gene: TRBV7-2
clone size: NA
CDR3 protein: CASSPGGSYNSPLHF
CDR3 DNA: TGTGCCAGCAGCCCGGGAGGCTCCTATAATTCACCCCTCCACTTT

D gene: NA
J gene: TRBJ2-5
V gene: TRBV5-1
clone size: NA
CDR3 protein: CASSFGGQQETQYF
CDR3 DNA: TGCGCCAGCAGCTTCGGCGGACAGCAAGAGACCCAGTACTTC

D gene: TRBD2
J gene: TRBJ2-3
V gene: TRBV15
clone size: NA
CDR3 protein: CATRRGLAGGGTDTQYF
CDR3 DNA: TGTGCCACCAGGAGGGGACTAGCGGGGGGTGGCACAGATACGCAGTATTTT